What follows describes a single TCR beta chain. The antigen is not known. One end of the junction is discordant with germline, which a read error may explain. Unique molecular identifiers tagged the TCR beta cDNA libraries. Each CDR3 protein gets one entry after TCRdb re-called the PCR reads with MiXCR. Among hundreds of thousands of distinct CDR3 sequences listed, approximately 60% were seen once. The sample belongs to a study of post-analysis software for immune sequencing data. Looking at the study overall: The patients showed relapsing-remitting, secondary progressive and progressive-relapsing multiple sclerosis courses.

Germline V gene lookup returns CDR1 MDHEN and CDR2 SYDVKM. The CDR3 length is 13 residues. Study-level findings and limits: Compared against controls, patients with multiple sclerosis displayed significantly lower normalized Chao1 diversity. Controls had lower frequencies than patients of about 5 TRBV segments, which included TRBV5-6, TRBV5-1 and TRBV20-1.

The sample consisted of blood. The J gene is TRBJ2-5, the V gene TRBV28; D call uncertain. This TCR was sampled from a girl aged 2-9 years with multiple sclerosis. In nucleotides, the CDR3 is TGTGCCAACAGTAAACAGTGGGAAGAGACCCAGTACTTC. Its protein product is CANSKQWEETQYF.